This TCR beta chain comes out of a study of blood T cell repertoires in COVID-19. Study information: Sites across the United States, Italy and Spain contributed samples from acute and convalescent COVID-19. T cells, B-cell-depleted T cells, or PBMCs provided the cDNA or gDNA that served as material.

This clone was detected once. TCRdb keeps only in-frame clones here, not all; method: immunoSEQ multiplex PCR. The sample has about 140,000 clones, approximately 90% seen once. The CDR3 sequence is 16 residues long. Germline-derived CDR1 and CDR2 are SGHRS and YFSETQ. V lost 4 bases, J lost 4 bases, and 7 bases stayed unmatched. The sequence came from a woman older than 75 with acute or convalescent COVID-19. The sample was peripheral blood. The chain has TRBV5-1 and TRBJ2-5; 13 bases match TRBD2. CDR3: CASSPGTSGVGETQYF. The DNA for the CDR3 is TGCGCCAGCAGCCCCGGGACTAGCGGGGTTGGAGAGACCCAGTACTTC. The full variable domain, with the rest looked up from reference TRBV5-1 and TRBJ2-5, is KAGVTQTPRYLIKTRGQQVTLSCSPISGHRSVSWYQQTPGQGLQFLFEYFSETQRNKGNFPGRFSGRQFSNSRSEMNVSTLELGDSALYLCASSPGTSGVGETQYFGPGTRLLVL.